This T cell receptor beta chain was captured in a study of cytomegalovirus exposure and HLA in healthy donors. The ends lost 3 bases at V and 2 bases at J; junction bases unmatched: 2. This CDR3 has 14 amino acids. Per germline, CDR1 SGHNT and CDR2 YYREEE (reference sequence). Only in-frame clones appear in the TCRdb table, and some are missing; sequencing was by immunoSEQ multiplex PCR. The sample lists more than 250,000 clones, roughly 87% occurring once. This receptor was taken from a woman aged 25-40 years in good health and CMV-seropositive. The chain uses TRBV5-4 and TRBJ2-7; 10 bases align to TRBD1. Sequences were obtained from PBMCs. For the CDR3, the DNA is TGTGCCAGCAGCTCCGGACAGGGGGCCTACGAGCAGTACTTC. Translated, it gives CASSSGQGAYEQYF.